Each of the 4 T cell receptor beta chains below was sequenced from the same sample in a study of T cells in Graves' hyperthyroidism and ophthalmopathy. RNA transcripts served as the template for amplifying TCR beta CDR3 regions. Initially, a first-round RT-PCR of the TCR CDR3 employed the HTBI primer set. Each CDR3 protein gets one entry after TCRdb re-called the multiplex PCR reads with MiXCR. The sample lists approximately 370,000 distinct CDR3 sequences; about 15% were seen once. Input material: blood. All receptors derive from a woman aged 25 to 39 with Graves' hyperthyroidism that later progressed to Graves' ophthalmopathy.

In its sample, this clonotype was seen a few times. J is TRBJ2-4 and V is TRBV30; 9 bases fit TRBD2. Germline V gene lookup returns CDR1 GTSNPN and CDR2 SVGIG (reference sequence). The CDR3 is 12 amino acids. The junction had 4 bases not matched to a gene; V was cut back by 5 bases and J by 8 bases. CDR3 protein: CAWGTSRDIQYF. As DNA, the CDR3 is TGTGCCTGGGGGACTAGCCGGGACATTCAGTACTTC.

In its sample, this clonotype was seen many times. The rearrangement uses TRBV27 and TRBJ2-1; D is possibly TRBD1 or TRBD2 (5 bases each). Germline CDR1 and CDR2: MNHEY and SMNVEV (reference sequence). V was cut by 5 bases and J by 5 bases, with 13 bases left in between. This CDR3 comprises 14 residues. As DNA, the CDR3 is TGTGCCAGCAGTCCACGGGACCCAGACAATGAGCAGTTCTTC. Amino acid sequence: CASSPRDPDNEQFF.

As concerns this clonotype: The junction departs from germline at one end; a sequencing error may be responsible. V gene TRBV9 combines with J gene TRBJ1-1, with TRBD1 as a possible D gene (5 bases). Germline CDR1 reads SGDLS; CDR2 reads YYNGEE. The CDR3 spans 15 residues. The CDR3 DNA reads TGTGCCAGCAGCGAATTGCAGGGCCTGAAGACTGAAGCTTTCTTT. Its protein is CASSELQGLKTEAFF.

CDR3 loop: CASSVGDRGPLITNEKLFF. CDR3 coding DNA: TGTGCCAGCAGCGTAGGGGACAGGGGGCCGCTGATCACTAATGAAAAACTGTTTTTT. This chain connects TRBV9 to TRBJ1-4; 12 nucleotides align to TRBD1. This CDR3 has 19 amino acids. CDR1 SGDLS and CDR2 YYNGEE come from the germline V gene. With 0 bases clipped from V and 2 bases from J, the junction kept 8 bases outside the gene matches. Together with reference TRBV9 and TRBJ1-4, the CDR3 gives the full variable domain: DSGVTQTPKHLITATGQRVTLRCSPRSGDLSVYWYQQSLDQGLQFLIQYYNGEERAKGNILERFSAQQFPDLHSELNLSSLELGDSALYFCASSVGDRGPLITNEKLFFGSGTQLSVL.